Reported below is one T cell receptor (beta chain). It has no known antigen specificity. There are no base qualities to consult, and no much larger clone falls within one base. The cohort consisted of approximately 690 healthy bone marrow donors. At the time of sampling, all cohort members were nominally healthy, though unrecorded immune exposures were likely present. The donor was CMV seronegative and belonged to the group of approximately 320 seronegative cohort members. Every donor gave a peripheral blood sample, and the peripheral blood mononuclear cells from that sample were used for TCR beta sequencing. The Qiagen DNeasy Blood Extraction Kit was used to extract genomic DNA from the blood cell samples. Libraries came from the immunoSEQ multiplex PCR assay. The multiplex PCR relied on a mix of 60 forward primers for TCR Vbeta segments and 13 reverse primers for TCR Jbeta segments. The CDR3 region of rearranged TCR beta genes was amplified from genomic DNA with a multiplex PCR assay. The Illumina HiSeq System was used to sequence the amplified TCR beta libraries as 87-base-pair reads. The source study handled its data this way. Across the 670 or so repertoires, a later analysis counted approximately 83 million unique TCR beta chains, roughly 11 million of which were shared by at least two donors. A nearest-neighbor algorithm error-corrected the raw reads and collapsed the reads into unique sequences, merging closely related sequences to remove PCR and sequencing errors. Alignment of CDR3 sequences to IMGT reference sequences was used to assign V, D and J gene segments. For a sequence to be retained, a match of at least six nucleotides was required to both a V gene segment and a J gene segment. Rearrangements were classified as productive when the CDR3 lacked stop codons and remained in frame with V and J, and all other rearrangements were classified as non-productive. Following IMGT convention, CDR3 was defined as the stretch from the second conserved V-encoded cysteine up to the conserved J-encoded phenylalanine. Sequences without an unambiguous match to a single V gene segment were excluded from the earlier analysis of a few hundred of the donors. In an earlier analysis of a few hundred of the donors, V segments were called functional above 56.7% productive rearrangements and were called segregating when the between-donor standard deviation exceeded 5%. A statistical classification framework was built to diagnose cytomegalovirus status from the catalog of TCR beta chain sequences. V and J gene assignment, in a later analysis, came from comparing TCR nucleotide sequences with IMGT/GENE-DB human TR gene sequences. A later analysis assigned CDR3 sequences and most-parsimonious VDJ recombination scenarios with the TCRdist pipeline. In a later analysis, each TCR beta chain was defined by its CDR3 amino acid sequence together with its V-gene family, and reads lacking a unique V-gene family were excluded. As a way to deal with suspected cross-contamination and a sequencing artifact, a later analysis dropped approximately 590 nucleotide sequences that were highly shared and had low generation probability. For each public chain, a later analysis derived a clonal expansion index from normalized ranks of inferred template counts within each repertoire. In a later analysis, generation probabilities were computed with a VDJ recombination model fitted to out-of-frame rearrangements, and the resulting probabilities were checked against IGoR. Hypergeometric tests were used in a later analysis to score TCR-TCR, TCR-HLA and TCR-CMV co-occurrence, with a repertoire-size bias correction applied to the TCR pairs. To estimate false discovery rates, a later analysis permuted the HLA or CMV assignments 20 times. In a later analysis, co-occurring TCRs were grouped using DBSCAN, with TCRdist sequence similarity added in when clustering inside HLA-allele-positive subsets. Repertoires with fewer than 30,000 or more than 120,000 public chains were left out of co-occurrence clustering, as were five repertoires with anomalous nucleotide sharing. TCRdb provides this immuneACCESS table in a form limited to in-frame rearrangements. Some clones are lacking; in checked studies, under half of them reflect an unresolved V gene, and why the rest are absent is not known. D and trimming were read from the DNA, whereas the V and J calls and clone size are those reported in that table. A total of about 150,000 clones appear in this sample, about 8.9% of them only once. The ten largest clones add up to roughly 1.9% of the sample.

The CDR3 spans 15 residues, from the cysteine through the phenylalanine. Here the CDR3 DNA is all that survives: 45 bases in frame from base 1. For this chain, trimming is 1 base at the V end and 3 bases at the J end, and the number of junction bases without a gene match is 3. The germline V gene yields SNHLY for CDR1 and FYNNEI for CDR2. The data belong to a study of cytomegalovirus exposure and HLA in healthy donors (dated by TCRdb to about 2017). Background on the whole study: In an earlier analysis of 587 of the donors, roughly 300 Gb of sequence data and 120 million or so unique TCR beta sequences from about 179 million T cells were reported. Among 398 genotyped donors of the cohort, an average of about 240,000 unique TCR beta nucleotide sequences were sequenced per donor, 15% to 20% of them non-productive. Besides the first cohort of roughly 700 subjects, a separate validation cohort made up of 90 to 150 different subjects was used. The aim of the study was to test whether cataloging public T cell receptors could identify signatures of past pathogen exposure. Every discovery cohort repertoire had been produced on one sequencing platform. A later genetic analysis took genome-wide SNP genotypes for about 65% of the 666 donors and used that subset as a discovery cohort. The study used immunosequencing to profile the T cell repertoires of approximately 690 subjects and linked those repertoires to cytomegalovirus serostatus. In the later analysis, no new phenotypic data were used to find candidate immune exposures; instead, reliance was placed on TCR beta sequences and their occurrence across donors. To predict cytomegalovirus infection status, the study brought together high-throughput TCR immunosequencing, statistical association of individual TCRs with disease status, and machine learning. The genetic ancestry cluster associated with self-reported Caucasian donors included roughly 84% of the roughly 360 genotyped donors. An earlier analysis of several hundred of the donors applied high-throughput TCR beta sequencing to assess whether each TCR beta V gene segment acted as functional or pseudogenic. About 300 gigabases of sequencing data and approximately 85 million unique TCR sequences were included in an early release covering 550 to 650 HLA-typed donors. In a later analysis, previously published TCR beta repertoires from roughly 710 donors were re-analyzed and high-resolution HLA genotyping was added so that TCR occurrence patterns could be studied. Because of strong linkage in the cohort, four or five DR-DQ haplotypes were treated as single units for association and clustering. Donor age, sex, ethnicity and CMV serostatus were compiled together with the repertoire data. Both class I and class II loci were covered by HLA typing, at four-digit resolution. Typing coverage varied by locus: roughly 620-640 donors for A, B, C, DRB1 and DQB1; under 550 for DQA1; nearly 610 for DPA1; around 490 for DPB1. What the study reported, not specific to this receptor: An association between a missense DCLRE1C variant and V-gene and J-gene trimming of TCR beta chains was found in a later genetic analysis and replicated in an independent cohort. In the study, about 150 TCR beta chains were listed as associated with cytomegalovirus. The earlier analysis of fewer than 750 of the donors excluded 15 to 20 rarely observed V segments, including chromosome 9 orphons, because counts were too low. A later analysis reported that several top co-occurrence clusters appeared linked to parvovirus B19, influenza, CMV and Epstein-Barr virus. In a later analysis, the rate of TCR association differed among HLA loci, with DRB1 alleles having the most associated TCRs and HLA-C alleles having the fewest. The classifier was reported to diagnose cytomegalovirus status with high specificity and sensitivity in both the original cohort and the validation cohort. In vitro tests confirmed that a few of the cytomegalovirus-associated TCR beta chains recognize cytomegalovirus antigens. CMV serostatus was the only immune exposure information available for the cohort. Roughly uniform sequencing depth across donors was assumed in presence/absence analyses, although this assumption may not hold. Correlated functional status among segregating V segments might reflect linkage disequilibrium, but an unknown experimental factor could not be ruled out. A cluster of highly shared sequence variants was judged likely to be a technical artifact of the sequencing pipeline. Because the 87-base-pair reads could not distinguish some IMGT-functional V segments, including TRBV6-2 and TRBV6-3, those segments were excluded. Specific HLA alleles were associated with 18,000 or so TCR beta sequences at a false discovery rate of 0.05 in a later analysis. In a later analysis, HLA-associated TCR beta chains showed more clonal expansion and lower generation probabilities than non-associated chains that were equally common. In an earlier analysis of over 550 of the donors, most TCR beta V segments were observed in productive rearrangements about 87% or about 30% of the time, broadly matching IMGT annotations. Because HLA typing was missing for some donors at each locus, association tests included only the typed subset. Compared with the 666-donor mean, donors in an Asian-associated ancestry cluster had fewer N-insertions in productive TCRs, according to a later genetic analysis. According to the authors, the approach could potentially be generalized to other disease states and immunological phenotypes. The cohort was sequenced for TCR beta chains only, and without alpha or paired-chain data the features that could be detected were limited. Across donors, most TCR sequences were observed very rarely, whereas some public TCRs were present in many individuals. When HLA alleles, especially DR and DQ, strongly co-occurred, attributing TCR associations to individual alleles was difficult. According to a later analysis, most CMV-associated TCR beta chains appeared to be HLA-restricted, and the HLA associations seemed to be driven largely by CMV exposure. A further reported finding was that TCR beta sequences accurately predicted the HLA-A and HLA-B alleles for most subjects in the first cohort.

Recombination joined TRBV2 with TRBJ2-1, with 7 junctional bases fitting TRBD1. Sequenced input: PBMCs. This clonotype was sampled from a man in his fifties or sixties in good health and CMV-seronegative. For the CDR3, the sequence is CASSEEGQSYNEQFF. The DNA is TGTGCCAGCAGTGAAGAGGGACAGAGCTACAATGAGCAGTTCTTC.